The present T cell receptor beta chain was sequenced within a study of early T cells in non-severe SARS-CoV-2 infection. Across the study: The study sequenced bulk RNA from unsorted whole blood, with chains unpaired.

As part of library construction, unique molecular identifiers were attached to individual cDNA molecules. TCRdb called the 5' RACE reads again in MiXCR, with one record for every CDR3 protein. The profile shows over 60,000 distinct CDR3 sequences, 10% of them singletons. V lost 3 bases and J 3 bases, leaving 6 bases between the germline ends. This CDR3 has 14 amino acids. From germline, CDR1 is MNHNY and CDR2 SVGAGI (reference sequence). This clonotype was observed many times. The chain links TRBV6-6 to TRBJ1-6; D not resolved. Here the sequenced sample was whole blood, taken at baseline. This clonotype originated in an adult who was a healthcare worker with PCR-confirmed SARS-CoV-2 infection or an uninfected control (not recorded which). CDR3 in DNA: TGTGCCAGCAGTTATTACGTCTATAATTCACCCCTCCACTTT. Protein sequence: CASSYYVYNSPLHF.